These T cell receptor beta chains were read from a single sample in a study of metastatic and nonmetastatic thyroid tumors. TCRdb called clones again from the PCR reads with MiXCR. The repertoire consists of 6,000 to 7,000 clones, with under 40% occurring once and the leading ten covering 35% to 40%. Sequencing was performed on adjacent normal tissue. The source is a male donor with papillary thyroid cancer or a benign thyroid nodule (not recorded which). Some clones in this sample may be carry-over from other donors' samples. Each CDR3 is given with its conserved first and last residue. A D gene is named only where the DNA matches it firmly. Rows may omit the clone size; those that give it use once, few, many or a size class.

V gene	clone size	J gene	D gene	CDR3 DNA	CDR3 protein
TRBV6-1	few	TRBJ2-7	.	TGTGCCAGCAGTGAAACACGGCAAAGGGGCGAGCAGTACTTC	CASSETRQRGEQYF
TRBV4-3	few	TRBJ2-6	.	TGCGCCAGCAGCCAAGATATAGCCTCTGGGGCCAACGTCCTGACTTTC	CASSQDIASGANVLTF
TRBV11-2	many	TRBJ2-7	.	TGTGCCAGCAGCCCGCGACCATTACCCTACGGCGAGCAGTACTTC	CASSPRPLPYGEQYF
TRBV20-1	.	TRBJ1-5	TRBD1	TGCAGTGCTAGAGTGGGACAGGGTGATCAGCCCCAGCATTTT	CSARVGQGDQPQHF
TRBV28	.	TRBJ2-7	.	TGTGCCAGCAGCAGGGGATTCTCCTACGAGCAGTACTTC	CASSRGFSYEQYF
TRBV30	once	TRBJ1-5	.	TGTGCCTGGAGTCTGGAGAGCAATCAGCCCCAGCATTTT	CAWSLESNQPQHF
TRBV6-1	few	TRBJ2-2	TRBD1	TGTGCCAGCCAAAGGGACAGTAACACCGGGGAGCTGTTTTTT	CASQRDSNTGELFF
TRBV20-1	few	TRBJ2-7	TRBD2	TGCAGTGCTTCTGCCCCCGGGACTAGCGGGACCTACGAGCAGTACTTC	CSASAPGTSGTYEQYF
TRBV20-1	.	TRBJ2-1	TRBD2	TGCAGTGCTCGAGCGACTAGCGGGGACTACAATGAGCAGTTCTTC	CSARATSGDYNEQFF
TRBV2	.	TRBJ2-3	TRBD2	TGTGCCAGCAGTGAAAACGGCGGGGGGTTTTCAGATACGCAGTATTTT	CASSENGGGFSDTQYF
TRBV20-1	.	TRBJ2-7	.	TGCAGTGCTAGTTGTAGGGGCGAGGGACAAAGCTCCTACGAGCAGTACTTC	CSASCRGEGQSSYEQYF
TRBV12-3/TRBV12-4	few	TRBJ1-2	.	TGTGCCAGCAGTTTGTCAGGGTTTGGTGGCTACACCTTC	CASSLSGFGGYTF
TRBV29-1	medium-sized	TRBJ2-5	TRBD2	TGCAGCGTCCGAGATACTAGCGGGGCACAAGAGACCCAGTACTTC	CSVRDTSGAQETQYF
TRBV20-1	.	TRBJ2-6	.	TGCAGTGCTAGAGTAGTTTTGGGGATTGGGGGGGCCAACGTCCTGACTTTC	CSARVVLGIGGANVLTF
TRBV6-2/TRBV6-3	few	TRBJ2-5	.	TGTGCCAGCAGTCTGGGGGAGCCCAACCCTCAAGAGACCCAGTACTTC	CASSLGEPNPQETQYF
TRBV20-1	once	TRBJ2-1	TRBD2	TGCAGTGCACCCTCCGCCGGGGGGAGTGAGCAGTTCTTC	CSAPSAGGSEQFF
TRBV9	few	TRBJ1-6	.	TGTGCCAGCACCGGAGAGGGTCCAGGGAGCAATTCACCCCTCCACTTT	CASTGEGPGSNSPLHF
TRBV27	many	TRBJ2-1	.	TGTGCCAGCAGTTTGATAGATTCTAAGCAGTTCTTC	CASSLIDSKQFF
TRBV2	.	TRBJ2-3	TRBD2	TGTGCCAGCAGTGGGGCTAGCGGGAGTAGAGGGGATACGCAGTATTTT	CASSGASGSRGDTQYF
TRBV20-1	.	TRBJ2-7	TRBD2	TGCAGTGCTAGACGAGGACTAGCGGGAGGGCCGTCCGAGCAGTACTTC	CSARRGLAGGPSEQYF
TRBV7-2	.	TRBJ2-2	.	TGTGCCAGCAGCTTCTTTTACACGGGGAGTGGGGAGCTGTTTTTT	CASSFFYTGSGELFF
TRBV11-3	.	TRBJ2-2	TRBD1	TGTGCCATCCGGGTTGGACAGGAGACCACCGGGGAGCTGTTTTTT	CAIRVGQETTGELFF
TRBV12-3/TRBV12-4	.	TRBJ2-2	.	TGTGCCAGCAGCCCCAGAAGTTGGTTGACCGGGGAGCTGTTTTTT	CASSPRSWLTGELFF
TRBV7-3	.	TRBJ2-2	TRBD1	TGTGCCAGCAGCCGGACAGGGTCATTGGGCACCGGGGAGCTGTTTTTT	CASSRTGSLGTGELFF
TRBV20-1	few	TRBJ2-1	.	TGCAGTGCTAGAGATTGGCAAGAAGCCCAACATGAGCAGTTCTTC	CSARDWQEAQHEQFF
TRBV7-2	.	TRBJ2-7	.	TGTGCCAGCAGCTTAGGAATCGGGACCTACGAGCAGTACTTC	CASSLGIGTYEQYF
TRBV27	few	TRBJ2-1	.	TGTGCCAGCAGCCCCTCAGTGTGGGACCAAAGGCCCAATGAGCAGTTCTTC	CASSPSVWDQRPNEQFF
TRBV27	few	TRBJ2-3	TRBD1	TGTGCCAGCAGTTTACAGGGGGCAGATACGCAGTATTTT	CASSLQGADTQYF
TRBV30	.	TRBJ2-7	TRBD1	TGTGCCTACCCGACAGGGGTGATTGGCGAGCAGTACTTC	CAYPTGVIGEQYF
TRBV7-6	.	TRBJ2-7	TRBD2	TGTGCCAGCAGCTCTAGCGGGAGGGCCTCCGAGCAGTACTTC	CASSSSGRASEQYF
TRBV12-3/TRBV12-4	.	TRBJ2-3	TRBD2	TGTGCCTCTAGCGGGGATAGCACAGATACGCAGTATTTT	CASSGDSTDTQYF
TRBV24-1	.	TRBJ2-7	.	TGTGCCACCAGTGATGCGACGTTCGAGCAGTACTTC	CATSDATFEQYF
TRBV6-1	.	TRBJ1-1	.	TGTGCCAGCAGTGAAACCGTGGACAGTCAAGAAAAAGCTTTCTTT	CASSETVDSQEKAFF
TRBV19	.	TRBJ2-3	.	TGTGCCAGTAGTATGGCGGGGGCCTACACAGATACGCAGTATTTT	CASSMAGAYTDTQYF
TRBV7-8	.	TRBJ1-2	TRBD1	TGTGCCAGCAGCCAAGGACAGGGACACCCTAACTATGGCTACACCTTC	CASSQGQGHPNYGYTF
TRBV6-4	.	TRBJ2-1	TRBD1	TGTGCCAGCAGTGACGGGACAGGGGGCAATGAGCAGTTCTTC	CASSDGTGGNEQFF
TRBV6-1	few	TRBJ1-6	.	TGTGCCAGCTCCCTGTTAGGCTCCTATAATTCACCCCTCCACTTT	CASSLLGSYNSPLHF
TRBV2	few	TRBJ2-7	.	TGTGCCAGCAGTGAAGTCAGAGTCTCCTACGAGCAGTACTTC	CASSEVRVSYEQYF
TRBV5-1	.	TRBJ2-1	TRBD2	TGCGCCAGCAGCCCCCTAGCGGGGAAAAACAATGAGCAATTCTTC	CASSPLAGKNNEQFF
TRBV6-1	few	TRBJ1-5	.	TGTGCCAGCAGTCCGGCAGGCCAATATAGCAATCAGCCCCAGCATTTT	CASSPAGQYSNQPQHF
TRBV9	.	TRBJ2-3	.	TGTGCCAGCAGCCCGACCCGGGCTAGCACAGATACGCAGTATTTT	CASSPTRASTDTQYF
TRBV19	few	TRBJ1-2	.	TGTGCCAGTAGTCTTATTCCCACTGGCCGTGGGGGCTACACCTTC	CASSLIPTGRGGYTF
TRBV6-1	.	TRBJ1-5	TRBD1	TGTGCCAGCAGCCAGGACAGGGGATCTCGTCAGCCCCAGCATTTT	CASSQDRGSRQPQHF